One sample yielded the 2 T cell receptor beta chains listed below, sequenced in a study of blood T cell repertoires in COVID-19. Profiled with immunoSEQ multiplex PCR; TCRdb holds only in-frame clones, not every one. The top ten clones hold about 2% of a sample with 200,000 to 250,000 clones, around 86% of them seen once. The material sequenced was peripheral blood. Every receptor here comes from a man younger than 45 who had recovered from COVID-19.

The gene calls are TRBV3-1 (or the pseudogene TRBV3-2) and TRBJ1-1; D perhaps matches TRBD1 (6 bases). Trimming pared 4 bases from V and 10 bases from J, leaving 19 bases between. The V gene's germline CDR1 is LGHDT and CDR2 YNNKEL (reference sequence). This CDR3 is 14 amino acids long. This CDR3 is CASSRETRGYGAFF. CDR3 bases: TGTGCCAGCAGCCGAGAAACCAGGGGATACGGAGCTTTCTTT.

This chain links TRBV29-1 with TRBJ2-1, with D tentatively TRBD1 (5 bases). Germline lookup yields CDR1 SQVTM and CDR2 ANQGSEA. Trimming took off 6 bases at V and 5 bases at J, with 20 bases between the two ends. The CDR3 covers 15 residues. CDR3 protein: CSVGLQETMNNEQFF. CDR3 sequence (DNA): TGCAGCGTGGGGCTGCAGGAGACAATGAACAATGAGCAGTTCTTC.